Shown below are 27 T cell receptor beta chains from a single sample sequenced in a study of PD-L1 blockade in urothelial cancer (dated by TCRdb to the late 2010s). Interpreted using the paper, the time point label stands for: peripheral blood 6 weeks after treatment start. The method was the immunoSEQ multiplex PCR assay. TCRdb holds this immuneACCESS table with in-frame rearrangements only. Some clones are missing; in checked studies, unresolved V genes explain under half, and the rest has no known cause. The sample table holds 65,000 to 85,000 clones, of which around 90% were seen once. 0.87% of the sample rests with the top ten. Sequenced here: PBMCs, sampled around atezolizumab (anti-PD-L1) treatment. The source is a woman at least 80 years old with urothelial cancer.

This sequence joins TRBV28 and TRBJ1-1, with a tentative D call TRBD1 (6 bases). V shed 6 bases and J shed 0 bases, with 17 bases lying between them. CDR3 size: 16 residues. Germline CDR1 MDHEN, CDR2 SYDVKM. The CDR3 nucleotides read TGTGCCAGCAGGCCCGGTACAGGGACCCTGAACACTGAAGCTTTCTTT. The encoded protein is CASRPGTGTLNTEAFF.

CDR3 in amino acids: CASSLFRLAGAMYF. The CDR3 DNA reads as TGTGCCAGCAGTTTATTCCGACTAGCGGGAGCGATGTACTTC. V gene TRBV28 combines with J gene TRBJ2-7; 12 bases map to TRBD2. The V and J ends lost 1 base and 12 bases, in that order; junction bases with no gene match: 7. CDR3 size: 14 residues. The germline CDR1 and CDR2 sequences are MDHEN and SYDVKM.

The chain joins TRBV10-3 to TRBJ2-5; TRBD1 matches 7 bases. CDR1 and CDR2 (germline): ENHRY, SYGVKD. With V trimmed by 5 bases and J by 2 bases, 2 bases remained unmatched. The CDR3 is made up of 13 amino acids. DNA of the CDR3: TGTGCCATCAGTTGGACAGGACAAGAGACCCAGTACTTC. Translated: CAISWTGQETQYF.

The chain recombines TRBV5-1 with TRBJ1-3, with a possible D match to TRBD1 (6 bases). The CDR3 loop spans 14 amino acids. Per germline, CDR1 SGHRS and CDR2 YFSETQ. The V end was cut by 2 bases, the J end by 2 bases, with 8 bases between. CDR3 protein: CASSFTGPGNTIYF. CDR3 nucleotide sequence: TGCGCCAGCAGCTTCACAGGGCCTGGAAACACCATATATTTT. The whole variable domain, filled in from reference TRBV5-1 and TRBJ1-3, reads KAGVTQTPRYLIKTRGQQVTLSCSPISGHRSVSWYQQTPGQGLQFLFEYFSETQRNKGNFPGRFSGRQFSNSRSEMNVSTLELGDSALYLCASSFTGPGNTIYFGEGSWLTVV.

The rearrangement joins TRBV5-6 to TRBJ1-4; TRBD1 might be the D (6 bases). CDR1 SGHDT and CDR2 YYEEEE come from the germline V gene. The CDR3 sequence is 15 residues long. V lost 1 base and J 6 bases, leaving 13 bases between the germline ends. Written as DNA, the CDR3 is TGTGCCAGCAGCTTGTCTGGGGGCGGTGATGAAAAACTGTTTTTT. Protein sequence: CASSLSGGGDEKLFF.

As DNA, the CDR3 is TGTGCCAGCAGTTTATCGAGCGGAGCCGCTCCAACCGGGGAGCTGTTTTTT. Translated, it gives CASSLSSGAAPTGELFF. This rearrangement joins TRBV27 to TRBJ2-2; tentatively, D is TRBD2 (5 bases). Per the germline V gene, CDR1 is MNHEY and CDR2 is SMNVEV (reference sequence). The CDR3 loop spans 17 amino acids. The V and J ends lost 0 bases and 5 bases respectively, with 16 bases between them.

The chain has TRBV11-3 and TRBJ2-1; 10 nucleotides agree with TRBD1. J gave up 2 bases and V 5 bases, and 3 bases lay outside the gene matches. This CDR3 contains 15 residues. Germline CDR1 is SGHNT and CDR2 is YENEEA. The CDR3 nucleotides read TGTGCCAGCAGCCGGGGACAGGGGACCTACAATGAGCAGTTCTTC. The encoded protein is CASSRGQGTYNEQFF. Using reference TRBV11-3 and TRBJ2-1 for the parts outside the CDR3, the full variable domain is EAGVVQSPRYKIIEKKQPVAFWCNPISGHNTLYWYLQNLGQGPELLIRYENEEAVDDSQLPKDRFSAERLKGVDSTLKIQPAELGDSAVYLCASSRGQGTYNEQFFGPGTRLTVL.

This chain uses TRBV7-3 with TRBJ2-7; TRBD2 matches 11 bases. CDR1 and CDR2 (germline): SGHTA, FQGTGA. Germline trimming cut 1 base from V and 6 bases from J; bases unmatched to any gene: 8. The CDR3 loop spans 16 amino acids. CDR3 sequence reads: CASSLNLAGGMGEQYF. DNA of the CDR3: TGTGCCAGCAGCTTAAACCTAGCGGGAGGAATGGGCGAGCAGTACTTC.

This chain connects TRBV29-1 to TRBJ2-1; TRBD2 agrees at 9 bases. V was pared by 0 bases and J by 6 bases, with 9 bases of the junction left unmatched. This CDR3 comprises 16 residues. Germline CDR1 reads SQVTM; CDR2 reads ANQGSEA. The CDR3 sequence: CSVEELASGIPNEQFF. DNA of the CDR3: TGCAGCGTTGAAGAACTGGCTAGCGGGATCCCCAATGAGCAGTTCTTC.

CDR3 sequence (DNA): TGTGCCAGCGAGGTAGCGGGCTACAATGAGCAGTTCTTC. Encoded protein: CASEVAGYNEQFF. The V call is TRBV7-9, the J call TRBJ2-1; 7 positions match TRBD2. In germline, CDR1 is SEHNR, CDR2 FQNEAQ (reference sequence). V was clipped by 8 bases and J by 3 bases; unmatched bases: 4. The CDR3 contains 13 residues.

The chain links TRBV25-1 to TRBJ2-2; D remains unclear. Germline V gene sequence: CDR1 MGHDK, CDR2 SYGVNS. The V and J ends lost 4 bases and 2 bases respectively, with 8 bases between them. CDR3 size: 14 residues. The CDR3 DNA reads as TGTGCCAGCAGTGCTCTTCCTAACACCGGGGAGCTGTTTTTT. Protein: CASSALPNTGELFF.

J is TRBJ1-5 and V is TRBV5-1, with D perhaps matching TRBD1 (5 bases). V dropped 4 bases and J dropped 8 bases, with 16 bases sitting between them. The CDR3 is 14 amino acids. Per germline, CDR1 SGHRS and CDR2 YFSETQ. The CDR3 sequence: CASSPDSFSEPQHF. Written as DNA, the CDR3 is TGCGCCAGCAGCCCCGACAGTTTTTCAGAGCCCCAGCATTTT.

The chain carries TRBV23-1 and TRBJ2-5, with 13 bases fitting TRBD2. TRBV23-1 is identified as an open reading frame with a role that is uncertain. CDR3 length equals 19 residues. The J segment lost 5 bases and the V segment lost 0 bases, leaving 12 bases of the junction unmatched. The CDR3 reads CASSQSGLAGWLVEETQYF. The CDR3 DNA reads as TGCGCCAGCAGTCAATCGGGACTAGCGGGGTGGTTGGTAGAGGAGACCCAGTACTTC.

This sequence joins TRBV30 and TRBJ2-1; 7 nucleotides agree with TRBD2. Germline CDR1 GTSNPN, CDR2 SVGIG (reference sequence). The CDR3 runs 14 residues. J was trimmed by 2 bases and V by 0 bases; bases with no gene match: 1. The CDR3 region is CAWSVTSAYNEQFF. CDR3 in DNA: TGTGCCTGGAGTGTAACTAGCGCCTACAATGAGCAGTTCTTC.

The rearrangement links TRBV6-5 to TRBJ1-4; possible D gene TRBD1, 5 bases. The V gene lost 5 bases and the J gene lost 4 bases, with 11 bases spanning the gap. The germline CDR1 and CDR2 sequences are MNHEY and SVGAGI. The length of the CDR3 is 14 residues. This CDR3 reads CASSDAGGNEKLFF. CDR3 bases: TGTGCCAGCAGTGACGCGGGGGGTAATGAAAAACTGTTTTTT.

V and J are TRBV6-1 and TRBJ2-1; TRBD2 matches at 15 bases. V gave up 8 bases and J gave up 7 bases; unmatched junction bases: 3. The CDR3 has 14 amino acids. CDR1 is MNHNS and CDR2 is SASEGT in the germline V gene. The CDR3 reads CASGLAGGLNEQFF. Here the CDR3 DNA reads TGTGCCAGCGGACTAGCGGGAGGGCTTAATGAGCAGTTCTTC.

The chain combines TRBV6-5 with TRBJ2-7; D possibly corresponds to TRBD2 (6 bases). Trimming took off 0 bases at V and 1 base at J, with 13 bases between the two ends. The CDR3 runs 16 residues. Germline loops: CDR1 MNHEY, CDR2 SVGAGI. The CDR3 DNA is TGTGCCAGCAGTTACTCGATTGGCGGGATTTCCTACGAGCAGTACTTC. Protein product: CASSYSIGGISYEQYF.

The V and J genes are TRBV11-2 and TRBJ2-1; unclear D gene. The V end was cut by 5 bases, the J end by 2 bases, with 4 bases between. Germline assignment: CDR1 SGHAT and CDR2 FQNNGV. The CDR3 runs 12 residues. The CDR3 DNA reads TGTGCCAGCAGCCCTCCCTACAATGAGCAGTTCTTC. This gives the protein CASSPPYNEQFF.

The genes are TRBV2 and TRBJ1-1; D unresolved. There are 13 residues in the CDR3. V dropped 4 bases and J dropped 6 bases, with 12 bases sitting between them. The V gene's germline CDR1 is SNHLY and CDR2 FYNNEI. The CDR3 protein is CASSGMGAAEAFF. In DNA form, the CDR3 reads TGTGCCAGCAGTGGCATGGGTGCGGCTGAAGCTTTCTTT.

This chain uses TRBV9 with TRBJ1-4, with 7 bases lining up with TRBD1. Germline V gives CDR1 SGDLS, CDR2 YYNGEE. This CDR3 has 15 residues. The V and J ends lost 0 bases and 7 bases, in that order; junction bases with no gene match: 6. CDR3 bases: TGTGCCAGCAGCGTAGAGGTCCAGGGGGTTGAAAAACTGTTTTTT. This translates into CASSVEVQGVEKLFF.

The chain uses TRBV4-2 and TRBJ2-3; D perhaps matches TRBD2 (5 bases). Germline CDR1 is LGHNA and CDR2 is YNFKEQ. The CDR3 extends over 18 amino acids. The germline V and J ends were trimmed by 0 bases and 3 bases, with 19 bases remaining between them. Here the CDR3 DNA reads TGTGCCAGCAGCCAAGATGCTGGTCCGGGATCAGGAACAGATACGCAGTATTTT. Translation gives CASSQDAGPGSGTDTQYF.

This clone was found once. The CDR3 DNA follows: TGTGCCACCAATAATCCGGACAGGGCAGCTTTCTATGGCTACACCTTC. This translates into CATNNPDRAAFYGYTF. The chain is built from TRBV28 and TRBJ1-2; 8 positions match TRBD1. J gave up 4 bases and V 10 bases, and 17 bases lay outside the gene matches. The CDR3 is made up of 16 amino acids. Germline V gene data show CDR1 as MDHEN and CDR2 as SYDVKM.

This chain joins TRBV28 and TRBJ2-3, with D perhaps matching TRBD1 (6 bases). Trimming stripped 6 bases from V and 3 bases from J, with 10 bases between. Looked up from germline, CDR1 is MDHEN and CDR2 is SYDVKM. This CDR3 is built from 13 residues. In DNA, the CDR3 is TGTGCCAGCAGGGACAGTCGGACAGATACGCAGTATTTT. Protein sequence: CASRDSRTDTQYF.

This rearrangement joins TRBV5-1 to TRBJ2-7, with D unresolved. Trimming removed 0 bases at V and 2 bases at J, with 9 bases between. Per germline, CDR1 SGHRS and CDR2 YFSETQ. The CDR3 contains 14 residues. The CDR3 spells CASSLGPGPYEQYF. The DNA for the CDR3 is TGCGCCAGCAGCTTGGGCCCCGGTCCCTACGAGCAGTACTTC.

The rearrangement links TRBV7-9 to TRBJ1-5; a possible D gene is TRBD1 (5 bases). V was cut by 7 bases and J by 9 bases, with 16 bases left in between. The CDR3 has 13 amino acids. In germline, CDR1 is SEHNR, CDR2 FQNEAQ (reference sequence). Here the CDR3 DNA reads TGTGCCAGCACCCAGACAGATTCGACGCCCCAGCATTTT. The encoded protein is CASTQTDSTPQHF.

The chain joins TRBV5-4 to TRBJ2-3, with 8 bases aligning to TRBD1. The junction had 4 bases not matched to a gene; V was cut back by 4 bases and J by 0 bases. Germline V gives CDR1 SGHNT, CDR2 YYREEE (reference sequence). The CDR3 covers 15 residues. For the CDR3, the DNA is TGTGCCAGCAGCAGGGGACAGGCAAGCACAGATACGCAGTATTTT. It codes for CASSRGQASTDTQYF.

The rearrangement uses TRBV21-1 and TRBJ2-5; the table's D call of TRBD1 was not tested on the DNA. TRBV21-1 is a known pseudogene. The CDR3 sequence is 14 residues long. CDR3 nucleotides: TGTGCCAGCAGCAAAGGTCGAGGGGGAGAGACCCAGTACTTC. It yields the protein CASSKGRGGETQYF.